A selection of T cell receptor beta chains follows, all from one sample in a study of cytomegalovirus exposure and HLA in healthy donors. Assay used: immunoSEQ multiplex PCR; TCRdb lists only in-frame clones, some missing. This table has 130,000 to 150,000 clones, 80% appearing once. Sequencing was done on a sample of PBMCs. The receptor set was obtained from a male donor in good health and CMV-seronegative. Each CDR3 is given with its conserved first and last residue. D genes are given only for firm matches. The size entry is marked missing in some rows and otherwise reads once, few, many or a size class.

D gene	J gene	CDR3 length	V gene	clone size	CDR3 protein	CDR3 DNA
TRBD2	TRBJ2-3	15	TRBV28	-	CASSLLAGGTDTQYF	TGTGCCAGCAGCCTCCTAGCGGGGGGCACAGATACGCAGTATTTT
-	TRBJ2-5	12	TRBV7-9	-	CASSLTTKTQYF	TGTGCCAGCAGCTTAACTACAAAGACCCAGTACTTC
-	TRBJ1-6	15	TRBV10-3	-	CAISALNSTNSPLHF	TGTGCCATCAGTGCCTTGAACAGTACTAATTCACCCCTCCACTTT
-	TRBJ2-3	13	TRBV10-3	few	CAISVTSTDTQYF	TGTGCCATCAGTGTTACTAGCACAGATACGCAGTATTTT
-	TRBJ1-2	16	TRBV4-2	-	CASSQDLRQRPPGYTF	TGTGCCAGCAGCCAAGATCTGAGACAGAGGCCACCTGGCTACACCTTC
-	TRBJ2-5	15	TRBV10-3	few	CAISDGTTYQETQYF	TGTGCCATCAGCGATGGGACAACATACCAAGAGACCCAGTACTTC
TRBD2	TRBJ2-5	13	TRBV7-8	-	CASGDYQIETQYF	TGTGCCAGCGGGGACTACCAAATAGAGACCCAGTACTTC
TRBD2	TRBJ2-3	21	TRBV9	-	CASSATALGLAGGRSTDTQYF	TGTGCCAGCAGCGCGACCGCCCTAGGACTAGCGGGGGGGCGAAGCACAGATACGCAGTATTTT
-	TRBJ1-6	16	TRBV5-4	-	CASSFWTAPYNSPLHF	TGTGCCAGCAGCTTCTGGACAGCCCCCTATAATTCACCCCTCCACTTT
-	TRBJ2-3	14	TRBV25-1	once	CASSEFTGLDTQYF	TGTGCCAGCAGTGAATTTACAGGCCTAGATACGCAGTATTTT
TRBD2	TRBJ2-7	15	TRBV11-2	-	CASSPLRGGSYEQYF	TGTGCCAGCAGCCCTCTGCGGGGGGGCTCCTACGAGCAGTACTTC
-	TRBJ2-1	15	TRBV4-2	-	CASSQESGLYNEQFF	TGTGCCAGCAGCCAAGAAAGCGGGCTCTACAATGAGCAGTTCTTC
TRBD1	TRBJ1-1	15	TRBV28	-	CAILHRDRGHTEAFF	TGTGCCATACTTCACCGGGACAGGGGTCACACTGAAGCTTTCTTT
TRBD1	TRBJ1-1	16	TRBV5-1	-	CASSPGQGRLNTEAFF	TGCGCCAGCAGCCCGGGACAGGGGCGATTGAACACTGAAGCTTTCTTT
-	TRBJ2-7	13	TRBV28	-	CASSWGGLYEQYF	TGTGCCAGCAGTTGGGGGGGGCTCTACGAGCAGTACTTC
-	TRBJ1-6	13	TRBV9	few	CASSSGGNSPLHF	TGTGCCAGCAGTAGCGGGGGGAATTCACCCCTCCACTTT
TRBD1	TRBJ1-2	14	TRBV30	-	CAWDRGTRLYGYTF	TGTGCTTGGGACAGGGGAACTCGGCTCTATGGCTACACCTTC
TRBD1	TRBJ1-1	14	TRBV18	-	CASSPGTGETKAFF	TGTGCCAGCTCACCGGGTACAGGGGAGACCAAAGCTTTCTTT
-	TRBJ2-7	16	TRBV18	-	CASSRGSIVRDYEQYF	TGTGCCAGCTCCCGGGGTTCAATAGTCCGAGACTACGAGCAGTACTTC